This entry lists 17 T cell receptor beta chains sequenced from one sample in a study of neurological immune-mediated disorders. TCRdb passed the 5' RACE reads through MiXCR, listing each CDR3 protein once. The data contain over 45,000 distinct CDR3 sequences, around 5.8% of them seen just once; the ten biggest clones take up approximately 1.3%. Sequencing used CD4+ T cells from blood. These receptors were collected from a woman younger than 35 with multiple sclerosis.

This clonotype was counted ten times or more. The chain carries TRBV20-1 and TRBJ1-5; a possible D gene is TRBD1 (5 bases). Trimming pared 1 base from V and 3 bases from J, leaving 13 bases between. Germline values: CDR1 DFQATT, CDR2 SNEGSKA (reference sequence). The CDR3 consists of 15 residues. Here the CDR3 DNA reads TGCAGTGCTAGAGGGGGGGGGGGTGTCAATCAGCCCCAGCATTTT. Its translation: CSARGGGGVNQPQHF.

In this sample, this clonotype turned up many times. The rearrangement joins TRBV5-1 to TRBJ2-1; TRBD1 agrees at 12 bases. This CDR3 contains 18 residues. CDR1 and CDR2 (germline): SGHRS, YFSETQ. V lost 3 bases to trimming and J lost 4 bases; unmatched junction nucleotides: 11. The CDR3 bases are TGCGCCAGCAGCTGGGGGACAGGGGGCGGCGTCTCTTACAATGAGCAGTTCTTC. Encoded protein: CASSWGTGGGVSYNEQFF.

This chain links TRBV29-1 with TRBJ1-2; a weak D match, TRBD1 (6 bases). Germline CDR1 and CDR2: SQVTM and ANQGSEA. The CDR3 is made up of 12 amino acids. Trimming took 3 bases from V and 7 from J, leaving 12 bases between them. CDR3 in DNA: TGCAGCGTTGAGGGTCGAGGGGGTGGCTACACCTTC. Its translation is CSVEGRGGGYTF.

This clonotype was picked up many times. This sequence joins TRBV12-3 or TRBV12-4 and TRBJ1-1, with D tentatively TRBD1 (6 bases). The CDR3 sequence is 13 residues long. V was cut by 6 bases and J by 11 bases, with 19 bases left in between. Here the CDR3 DNA reads TGTGCCAGCAGAACACAGGGTAGGGAGGATGCTTTCTTT. As protein: CASRTQGREDAFF.

Many counts were recorded for this clonotype. The rearrangement uses TRBV7-2 and TRBJ2-3, with 9 positions matching TRBD2. The CDR3 runs 19 residues. Trimming took 0 bases from V and 1 from J; bases not matched to a gene: 11. Germline V gives CDR1 SGHTA, CDR2 FQGNSA. CDR3 bases: TGTGCCAGCAGCTTAGCTCTTCGTTTGACTAGCGGAGGCACAGATACGCAGTATTTT. Encoded protein: CASSLALRLTSGGTDTQYF.

This clonotype occurred many times. The V call is TRBV3-1, the J call TRBJ2-1; TRBD2 aligns across 7 bases. The CDR3 covers 14 residues. V dropped 5 bases and J dropped 5; count of bases not matched to a gene: 6. Per germline, CDR1 LGHDT and CDR2 YNNKEL (reference sequence). The CDR3 sequence is CASSWTSGDNEQFF. The CDR3 DNA is TGTGCCAGCAGCTGGACTAGTGGCGACAATGAGCAGTTCTTC.

The chain recombines TRBV12-3 or TRBV12-4 with TRBJ2-3; 11 nucleotides line up with TRBD2. The V segment lost 3 bases and the J segment 4 bases; nucleotides outside the gene matches: 3. This CDR3 has 15 amino acids. CDR3 amino acids: CASSLSLAGADTQYF. The CDR3 DNA is TGTGCCAGCAGTTTGTCACTAGCGGGAGCAGATACGCAGTATTTT.

This clonotype was seen ten or more times. V is TRBV5-1 and J is TRBJ2-3, with D possibly TRBD2 on 6 matching bases. CDR3 size: 17 residues. Germline-derived CDR1 and CDR2 are SGHRS and YFSETQ. V shed 4 bases and J shed 1 base, with 19 bases lying between them. In DNA, the CDR3 is TGCGCCAGCAGCGCATACCCTAGCGCCGCTGGCACAGATACGCAGTATTTT. It yields the protein CASSAYPSAAGTDTQYF. The full variable domain, rest sourced from reference TRBV5-1 and TRBJ2-3, is KAGVTQTPRYLIKTRGQQVTLSCSPISGHRSVSWYQQTPGQGLQFLFEYFSETQRNKGNFPGRFSGRQFSNSRSEMNVSTLELGDSALYLCASSAYPSAAGTDTQYFGPGTRLTVL.

This clonotype was seen at least ten times. CDR3 loop: CASSNSRGSAEAFF. The CDR3 bases are TGTGCCAGCAGCAACAGTAGGGGAAGCGCTGAAGCTTTCTTT. V usage is TRBV5-6 and J usage is TRBJ1-1; possible D gene TRBD1, 5 bases. Germline CDR1 and CDR2: SGHDT and YYEEEE. CDR3 length: 14 residues. The V end was cut by 4 bases, the J end by 6 bases, with 16 bases between.

This clonotype has a count of ten or more. The rearrangement uses TRBV6-1 and TRBJ1-5; 7 bases are shared with TRBD1. Germline lookup yields CDR1 MNHNS and CDR2 SASEGT. The CDR3 contains 18 residues. Trimming at V came to 7 bases and at J to 3 bases, leaving 18 bases not matched to a gene. CDR3 region: CASNQNVLGTVVNQPQHF. CDR3 DNA sequence: TGTGCCAGCAACCAGAATGTACTCGGGACAGTAGTCAATCAGCCCCAGCATTTT.

In this sample, this clonotype turned up many times. The rearrangement joins TRBV5-1 to TRBJ1-3; D is perhaps TRBD1 (5 bases). CDR1 is SGHRS and CDR2 is YFSETQ in the germline V gene. V was clipped by 3 bases and J by 4 bases, with 11 bases between them. The CDR3 is made up of 14 amino acids. The CDR3 region is CASSYLGPGNTIYF. The CDR3 nucleotides read TGCGCCAGCAGCTACTTGGGACCCGGAAACACCATATATTTT.

This clonotype was found many times. V usage is TRBV18 and J usage is TRBJ1-1; D is possibly TRBD1 (6 bases). Germline V gene sequence: CDR1 KGHSH, CDR2 LQKENI. The CDR3 is 16 amino acids. Deletions cut 4 bases from V and 1 base from J, with 16 bases between. In DNA form, the CDR3 reads TGTGCCAGCTCACTCCAGGGGACGCCGGGGAACACTGAAGCTTTCTTT. Residues: CASSLQGTPGNTEAFF.

Many counts were recorded for this clonotype. The V and J genes are TRBV20-1 and TRBJ2-1, with D possibly being TRBD1 (5 bases). CDR3 size: 14 residues. Trimming stripped 7 bases from V and 0 bases from J, with 13 bases between. CDR1 is DFQATT and CDR2 is SNEGSKA in the germline V gene (reference sequence). The CDR3, as DNA: TGCAGTGTCCAGACAGTCTCCTCCTACAATGAGCAGTTCTTC. It translates to CSVQTVSSYNEQFF.

The chain employs TRBV9 and TRBJ1-5; a weak D match, TRBD1 (6 bases). The germline V gene has CDR1 SGDLS and CDR2 YYNGEE. The CDR3 has 15 residues. Trimming left V 0 bases short and J 0 bases short, with 7 bases between. The CDR3 loop is CASSVEGVSNQPQHF. Written as DNA, the CDR3 is TGTGCCAGCAGCGTAGAGGGGGTTAGCAATCAGCCCCAGCATTTT. Looking up the rest from reference TRBV9 and TRBJ1-5 gives the full variable domain: DSGVTQTPKHLITATGQRVTLRCSPRSGDLSVYWYQQSLDQGLQFLIQYYNGEERAKGNILERFSAQQFPDLHSELNLSSLELGDSALYFCASSVEGVSNQPQHFGDGTRLSIL.

This clonotype appeared many times. The DNA for the CDR3 is TGTGCCAGCAGTCCCAACAGGGGGATCTATGGCTACACCTTC. Translated: CASSPNRGIYGYTF. The chain links TRBV12-3 or TRBV12-4 to TRBJ1-2; 8 nucleotides match TRBD1. This CDR3 contains 14 residues. V dropped 5 bases and J dropped 4; count of bases not matched to a gene: 6.

There are many counts of this clonotype. The V gene is TRBV6-6, the J gene TRBJ2-3; the D is unclear. The V gene lost 7 bases and the J gene lost 4 bases, with 9 bases spanning the gap. CDR1 is MNHNY, CDR2 SVGAGI, per germline (reference sequence). The CDR3 is 12 residues long. As DNA, the CDR3 is TGTGCCAGCATCCAGGTCCCAGATACGCAGTATTTT. Amino acids: CASIQVPDTQYF.

There are a few counts of this clonotype. The chain employs TRBV6-1 and TRBJ2-7, with no clear D. CDR3 size: 14 residues. Looked up from germline, CDR1 is MNHNS and CDR2 is SASEGT. V shed 5 bases and J shed 3 bases, with 14 bases lying between them. CDR3 sequence reads: CASSLRTELYEQYV. The DNA for the CDR3 is TGTGCCAGCAGTCTCAGGACCGAACTCTACGAGCAGTACGTC.